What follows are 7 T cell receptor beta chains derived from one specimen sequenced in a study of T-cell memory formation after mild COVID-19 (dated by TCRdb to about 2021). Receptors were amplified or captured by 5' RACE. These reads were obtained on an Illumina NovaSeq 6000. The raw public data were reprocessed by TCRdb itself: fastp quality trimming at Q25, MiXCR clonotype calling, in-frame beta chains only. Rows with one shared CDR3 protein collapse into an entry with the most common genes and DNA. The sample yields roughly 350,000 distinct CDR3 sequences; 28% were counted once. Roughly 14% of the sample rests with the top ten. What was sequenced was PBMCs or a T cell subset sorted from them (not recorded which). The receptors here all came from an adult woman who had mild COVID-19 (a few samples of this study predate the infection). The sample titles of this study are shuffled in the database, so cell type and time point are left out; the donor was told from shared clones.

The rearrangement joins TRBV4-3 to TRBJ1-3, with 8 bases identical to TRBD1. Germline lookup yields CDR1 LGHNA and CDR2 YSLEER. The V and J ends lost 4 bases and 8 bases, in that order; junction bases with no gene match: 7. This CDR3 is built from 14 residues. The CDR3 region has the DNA TGCGCCAGCAGCCCTCGGACAGGGAAAGACACCATATATTTT. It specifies CASSPRTGKDTIYF.

The CDR3 reads CRRSSPGSVDTEAFF. As DNA, the CDR3 is TGCAGGCGGTCTTCTCCAGGGTCGGTGGACACTGAAGCTTTCTTT. The chain combines TRBV20-1 with TRBJ1-1, with D tentatively TRBD1 (5 bases). The CDR3 is 15 residues long. Germline V CDR1 and CDR2: DFQATT, SNEGSKA (reference sequence).

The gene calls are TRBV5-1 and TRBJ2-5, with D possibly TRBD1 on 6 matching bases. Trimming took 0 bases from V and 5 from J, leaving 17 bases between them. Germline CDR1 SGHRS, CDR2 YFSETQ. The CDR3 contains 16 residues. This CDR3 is CASSLAGLTGRETQYF. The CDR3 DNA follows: TGCGCCAGCAGCTTGGCTGGCCTTACAGGGCGGGAGACCCAGTACTTC.

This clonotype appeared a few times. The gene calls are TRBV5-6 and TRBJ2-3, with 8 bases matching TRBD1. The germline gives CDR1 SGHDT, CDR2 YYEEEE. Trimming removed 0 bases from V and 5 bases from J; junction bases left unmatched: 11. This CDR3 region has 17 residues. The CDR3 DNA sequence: TGTGCCAGCAGCTTGGCCACGGCAGGGGGCGCGATAGATACGCAGTATTTT. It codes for CASSLATAGGAIDTQYF. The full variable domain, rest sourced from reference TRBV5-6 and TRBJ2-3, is DAGVTQSPTHLIKTRGQQVTLRCSPKSGHDTVSWYQQALGQGPQFIFQYYEEEERQRGNFPDRFSGHQFPNYSSELNVNALLLGDSALYLCASSLATAGGAIDTQYFGPGTRLTVL.

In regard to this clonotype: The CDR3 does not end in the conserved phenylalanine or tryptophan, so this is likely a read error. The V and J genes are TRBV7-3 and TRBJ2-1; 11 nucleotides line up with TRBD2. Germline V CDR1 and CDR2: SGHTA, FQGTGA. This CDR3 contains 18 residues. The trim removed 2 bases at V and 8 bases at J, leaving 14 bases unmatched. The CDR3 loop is CASSLLPPYSGGGDEQFL. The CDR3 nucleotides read TGTGCCAGCAGCTTACTCCCGCCCTATAGCGGGGGGGGCGATGAGCAGTTCTTA.

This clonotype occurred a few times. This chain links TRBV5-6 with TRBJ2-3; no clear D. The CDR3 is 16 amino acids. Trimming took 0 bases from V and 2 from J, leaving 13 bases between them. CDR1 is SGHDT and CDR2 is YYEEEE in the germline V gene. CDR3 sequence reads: CASSLADPPSTDTQYF. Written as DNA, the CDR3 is TGTGCCAGCAGCTTGGCCGACCCGCCGTCCACAGATACGCAGTATTTT.

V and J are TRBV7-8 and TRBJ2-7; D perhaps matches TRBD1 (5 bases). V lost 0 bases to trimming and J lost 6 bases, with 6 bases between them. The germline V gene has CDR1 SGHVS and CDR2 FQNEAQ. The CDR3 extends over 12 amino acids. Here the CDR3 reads CASSLARGEQYF. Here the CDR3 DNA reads TGTGCCAGCAGCTTAGCTAGGGGCGAGCAGTACTTC.